This TCR beta chain was captured in a study of spatial heterogeneity in lung cancer. As for the study in general: The correlation between TCR transcript counts in tumor regions and a T cell module score from matched bulk RNA-seq was strong. Findings and caveats of the study: How many expanded intratumoral alpha and beta TCRs were present tracked the tumor mutation count, which was a count of nonsynonymous mutations. The numbers of ubiquitous and regional expanded TCRs correlated with ubiquitous and regional nonsynonymous mutations, respectively.

Every TCR cDNA molecule carried a tag that served as a unique molecular identifier. TCRdb recomputed calls from the 5' RACE reads with MiXCR, one row per CDR3 protein. The sample gives about 1,700 distinct CDR3 sequences, 20% of which show up once; 21% is in the top ten. Sample time point: sample taken at primary tumor resection. By share of the sample, this clonotype is large (0.1 to 1%). Antigen specificity is unknown. CDR3 length equals 18 residues. Germline loops: CDR1 MNHEY, CDR2 SVGAGI. The junction had 14 bases not matched to a gene; V was cut back by 4 bases and J by 6 bases. Material: lung tumor tissue, obtained at surgery. The TCR sequence derives from a male donor with early-stage non-small cell lung cancer. J is TRBJ2-2 and V is TRBV6-5; TRBD1 aligns across 10 bases. This CDR3 reads CASSSQEPGQGKAGELFF. CDR3 in DNA: TGTGCCAGCAGTTCCCAGGAACCGGGACAGGGGAAGGCCGGGGAGCTGTTTTTT.